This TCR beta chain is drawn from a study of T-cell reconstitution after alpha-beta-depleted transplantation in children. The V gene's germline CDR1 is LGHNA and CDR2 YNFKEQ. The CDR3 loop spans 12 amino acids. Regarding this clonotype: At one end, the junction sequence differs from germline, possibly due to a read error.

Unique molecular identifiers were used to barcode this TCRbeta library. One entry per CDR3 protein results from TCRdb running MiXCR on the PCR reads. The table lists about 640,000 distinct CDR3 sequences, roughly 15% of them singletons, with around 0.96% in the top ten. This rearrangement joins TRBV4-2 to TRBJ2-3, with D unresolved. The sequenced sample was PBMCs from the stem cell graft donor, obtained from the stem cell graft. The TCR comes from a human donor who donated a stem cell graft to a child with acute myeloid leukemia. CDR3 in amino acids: CASSPLGDTHYF. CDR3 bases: TGTGCCAGCAGCCCGCTTGGAGATACGCATTATTTT.